The next 4 T cell receptor beta chains were all read from a single sample in a study of neurological immune-mediated disorders. The sample's time point: longitudinal time-point 3. TCRdb analysed the 5' RACE reads with MiXCR anew, one entry per CDR3 protein. The data contain some 43,000 distinct CDR3 sequences, more than 9.5% of them singletons. The sequencing input was PBMCs. The receptors come from a male donor with HTLV-1-associated myelopathy (HAM/TSP).

This clonotype was detected ten times or more. CDR3 region: CSARDWAVIEQFF. CDR3 in DNA: TGCAGTGCTAGAGATTGGGCGGTTATTGAGCAGTTCTTC. V is TRBV20-1 and J is TRBJ2-1; unclear D gene. Trimming left V 0 bases short and J 9 bases short, with 12 bases between. CDR3 length: 13 amino acids. Germline V gives CDR1 DFQATT, CDR2 SNEGSKA (reference sequence).

This clonotype was seen more than once but under ten times. The chain is built from TRBV6-5 and TRBJ1-3; D is unresolved. V lost 4 bases to trimming and J lost 0 bases, with 10 bases between them. This CDR3 comprises 15 residues. Germline CDR1 MNHEY, CDR2 SVGAGI. The CDR3 loop is CASSFKQSSGNTIYF. CDR3 nucleotide sequence: TGTGCCAGCAGTTTTAAACAGTCCTCTGGAAACACCATATATTTT.

This clonotype has a count of ten or more. The chain recombines TRBV5-5 with TRBJ2-6; no clear D gene. CDR3 length: 15 amino acids. Germline values: CDR1 SGHKS, CDR2 YYEKEE (reference sequence). Between the trimmed V and J ends, which lost 0 bases and 0 bases, there was a span of 4 bases. CDR3 region: CASSLVVSGANVLTF. The CDR3 DNA follows: TGTGCCAGCAGCTTGGTCGTCTCTGGGGCCAACGTCCTGACTTTC.

The chain couples TRBV11-3 to TRBJ1-3; 7 bases are a match to TRBD1. Unmatched junction bases numbered 0, after V lost 5 bases and J lost 2 bases. The CDR3 sequence is 13 residues long. In germline, CDR1 is SGHNT, CDR2 YENEEA. The CDR3 sequence: CASSQGAGNTIYF. The CDR3, as DNA: TGTGCCAGCAGCCAGGGGGCTGGAAACACCATATATTTT. The full variable domain, in which reference TRBV11-3 and TRBJ1-3 provide the parts outside the CDR3, is EAGVVQSPRYKIIEKKQPVAFWCNPISGHNTLYWYLQNLGQGPELLIRYENEEAVDDSQLPKDRFSAERLKGVDSTLKIQPAELGDSAVYLCASSQGAGNTIYFGEGSWLTVV.